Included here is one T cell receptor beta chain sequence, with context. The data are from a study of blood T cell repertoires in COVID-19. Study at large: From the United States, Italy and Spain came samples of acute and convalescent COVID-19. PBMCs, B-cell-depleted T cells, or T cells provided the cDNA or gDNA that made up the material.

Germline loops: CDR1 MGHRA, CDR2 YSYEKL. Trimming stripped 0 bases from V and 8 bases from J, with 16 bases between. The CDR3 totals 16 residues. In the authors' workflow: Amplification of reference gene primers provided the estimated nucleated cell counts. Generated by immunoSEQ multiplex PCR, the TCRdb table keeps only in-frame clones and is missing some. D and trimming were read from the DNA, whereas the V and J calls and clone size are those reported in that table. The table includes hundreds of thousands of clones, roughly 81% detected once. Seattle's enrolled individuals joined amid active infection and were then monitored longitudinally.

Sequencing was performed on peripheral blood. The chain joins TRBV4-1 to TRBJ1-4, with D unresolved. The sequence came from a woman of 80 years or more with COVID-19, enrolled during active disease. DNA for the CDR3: TGCGCCAGCAGCCAAGATTCGGGAACATTGAAGGAAAAACTGTTTTTT. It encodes CASSQDSGTLKEKLFF.